The 22 T cell receptor beta chains below come from one sample, sequenced in a study of molecular identifiers for immune sequencing clone quantification. A single record per CDR3 protein comes from TCRdb applying MiXCR to the PCR reads. This sample has around 320,000 distinct CDR3 sequences, with roughly 23% found just once. Sequencing input: naive CD8+ T cells from blood, with Jurkat cell RNA spiked in. Subset defined: FACS-sorted CD8+CD4-CCR7+CD45RA+ naive T cells. Every receptor here comes from a human donor in good health. Some libraries in this study had Jurkat cell RNA spiked in.

This clonotype was found a few times. The rearrangement links TRBV28 to TRBJ2-7; TRBD2 aligns across 8 bases. In germline, CDR1 is MDHEN, CDR2 SYDVKM. The ends lost 0 bases at V and 3 bases at J; junction bases unmatched: 1. The CDR3 length is 14 residues. This chain's CDR3 is CASSLWREDYEQYF. For the CDR3, the DNA is TGTGCCAGCAGTTTATGGCGGGAGGACTACGAGCAGTACTTC. Looking up the rest from reference TRBV28 and TRBJ2-7 gives the full variable domain: DVKVTQSSRYLVKRTGEKVFLECVQDMDHENMFWYRQDPGLGLRLIYFSYDVKMKEKGDIPEGYSVSREKKERFSLILESASTNQTSMYLCASSLWREDYEQYFGPGTRLTVT.

The chain combines TRBV27 with TRBJ2-5; D possibly corresponds to TRBD1 (6 bases). The germline V and J ends were trimmed by 3 bases and 5 bases, with 13 bases remaining between them. Germline V gives CDR1 MNHEY, CDR2 SMNVEV (reference sequence). The CDR3 spans 14 residues. CDR3 residues: CASSLSRGGETQYF. For the CDR3, the DNA is TGTGCCAGCAGTTTGAGCAGGGGCGGTGAGACCCAGTACTTC.

This clonotype was seen only a few times. The chain links TRBV7-9 to TRBJ2-7; TRBD1 matches 7 bases. Trimming removed 5 bases from V and 6 bases from J; junction bases left unmatched: 13. CDR3 length: 15 amino acids. Germline V gene data show CDR1 as SEHNR and CDR2 as FQNEAQ (reference sequence). The CDR3 spells CASSPPDRDLIEQYF. The DNA for the CDR3 is TGTGCCAGCAGCCCTCCCGACAGGGATTTGATCGAGCAGTACTTC.

The table lists this clonotype with many counts. The rearrangement joins TRBV28 to TRBJ2-5; TRBD2 aligns across 11 bases. Germline-derived CDR1 and CDR2 are MDHEN and SYDVKM. The CDR3 contains 15 residues. Losses at the gene ends were 8 bases for V and 5 bases for J; bases not matched to a gene: 10. The CDR3 sequence is CASSLAGGPRETQYF. DNA of the CDR3: TGTGCCAGCTCCCTAGCGGGAGGCCCGCGCGAGACCCAGTACTTC.

The CDR3 sequence is CASSQGMSPSGNTIYF. CDR3 DNA sequence: TGTGCCAGCAGCCAAGGGATGTCTCCCTCTGGAAACACCATATATTTT. J is TRBJ1-3 and V is TRBV4-2; D is ambiguous. Germline CDR1 is LGHNA and CDR2 is YNFKEQ. V was trimmed by 1 base and J by 0 bases, leaving 10 bases between them. CDR3 length equals 16 residues.

V gene TRBV6-2 or TRBV6-3 combines with J gene TRBJ2-5, with 10 nucleotides matching TRBD1. This CDR3 has 14 amino acids. Germline V lookup: CDR1 MNHEY, CDR2 SVGEGT. V lost 2 bases to trimming and J lost 4 bases; unmatched junction nucleotides: 1. The CDR3 sequence is CASSYDRGRETQYF. The CDR3 DNA is TGTGCCAGCAGTTACGACAGGGGGCGAGAGACCCAGTACTTC.

This clonotype has a handful of counts. A junction end diverges from the germline sequence, so it may reflect a read error. The CDR3 sequence: CASSLEDRVVEQYF. The CDR3 nucleotides read TGTGCCAGCAGCTTGGAAGACAGGGTAGTCGAGCAGTACTTC. The chain recombines TRBV5-3 with TRBJ2-7; 7 bases fit TRBD1. TRBV5-3 is placed among ORFs of uncertain function. The CDR3 runs to 14 residues.

This clonotype was seen at least ten times. The rearrangement links TRBV6-6 to TRBJ2-7; D is uncertain. CDR1 MNHNY and CDR2 SVGAGI come from the germline V gene (reference sequence). The CDR3 loop spans 15 amino acids. Trimming left V 0 bases short and J 5 bases short, with 14 bases between. The CDR3 spells CASSYSPGRFDEQYF. The CDR3 DNA sequence: TGTGCCAGCAGTTACTCGCCCGGCAGGTTTGACGAGCAGTACTTC.

The chain has TRBV11-2 and TRBJ2-2; D is ambiguous. With 5 bases removed from V and 6 bases from J, the gap between germline ends came to 10 bases. The germline gives CDR1 SGHAT, CDR2 FQNNGV. CDR3 length: 13 residues. The CDR3 DNA reads TGTGCCAGCAGCGTAGTTGAGGCCGGGGAGCTGTTTTTT. It specifies CASSVVEAGELFF.

Concerning this clonotype itself: One end of the junction does not line up with germline, which may come from a read error. The chain joins TRBV6-5 to TRBJ2-3; a possible D gene is TRBD2 (6 bases). The germline gives CDR1 MNHEY, CDR2 SVGAGI. CDR3 size: 15 residues. The CDR3 bases are TGTGTCAGCAGTTACGGGGCGGGGCTCACAGATACGCAGTATTTT. It yields the protein CVSSYGAGLTDTQYF.

The chain recombines TRBV29-1 with TRBJ1-1; D gene ambiguous. V was pared by 5 bases and J by 5 bases, with 9 bases between. Germline V gives CDR1 SQVTM, CDR2 ANQGSEA. There are 11 residues in the CDR3. The CDR3 DNA reads as TGCAGCGTTTACTTCGCTACTGAAGCTTTCTTT. Its protein is CSVYFATEAFF.

This clonotype was picked up a small number of times. The chain couples TRBV12-3 or TRBV12-4 to TRBJ2-3; weak D call: TRBD2 (5 bases). The V end was cut by 3 bases, the J end by 12 bases, with 10 bases between. The CDR3 has 11 amino acids. The CDR3 bases are TGTGCCAGCAGTTTCACGGAGGACCAGTATTTT. Its translation is CASSFTEDQYF.

This clonotype was seen repeatedly, ten times or more. The chain carries TRBV27 and TRBJ2-3; D is uncertain. From germline, CDR1 is MNHEY and CDR2 SMNVEV (reference sequence). The length of the CDR3 is 15 residues. Trimming took 3 bases from V and 0 from J, leaving 10 bases between them. CDR3 sequence (DNA): TGTGCCAGCAGTTTCGGGCTCACTAGCACAGATACGCAGTATTTT. Translated, it gives CASSFGLTSTDTQYF.

For this clonotype: One end of the junction fails to match germline, which may point to a read error. The chain links TRBV11-2 to TRBJ2-3, with D tentatively TRBD1 or TRBD2 (5 bases each). CDR1 is SGHAT, CDR2 FQNNGV, per germline. The CDR3 has 13 residues. In nucleotides, the CDR3 is TGTGCCAGCAGCTCCGGGGCGTCTTATACGGAGTATTTT. This translates into CASSSGASYTEYF.

This clonotype was counted between two and nine times. V and J are TRBV24-1 and TRBJ1-1, with a weak D call TRBD1 (5 bases). Germline V gives CDR1 KGHDR, CDR2 SFDVKD. The CDR3 spans 14 residues. V dropped 2 bases and J dropped 0 bases, with 6 bases sitting between them. This chain's CDR3 is CATSDSGMNTEAFF. CDR3 DNA: TGTGCCACCAGTGATTCAGGGATGAACACTGAAGCTTTCTTT.

About this clonotype: An end of the junction differs from the germline gene, which may be a read error. V is TRBV10-3 and J is TRBJ2-5; 7 bases match TRBD2. The CDR3 consists of 13 residues. CDR1 ENHRY and CDR2 SYGVKD come from the germline V gene. CDR3 nucleotide sequence: TGCGCCATCGGGGAGTGGGAGGGAGAGACCCAGTACTTC. The encoded protein is CAIGEWEGETQYF.

The chain links TRBV29-1 to TRBJ2-3; 10 bases are shared with TRBD1. The germline CDR1 and CDR2 sequences are SQVTM and ANQGSEA. The CDR3 runs 14 residues. V gave up 7 bases and J gave up 2 bases; unmatched junction bases: 6. CDR3 sequence (DNA): TGCAGCGGACTGACAGGGGGCTTCACAGATACGCAGTATTTT. The encoded protein is CSGLTGGFTDTQYF.

This clonotype has just a few counts. This chain uses TRBV7-8 with TRBJ2-3; a weak D match, TRBD1 (6 bases). This CDR3 is 18 amino acids long. The germline CDR1 and CDR2 sequences are SGHVS and FQNEAQ. V was shortened by 5 bases and J by 6 bases, with 27 bases between the two germline ends. CDR3 sequence reads: CASSPPSQTGHFSDTQYF. The DNA for the CDR3 is TGTGCCAGCAGCCCTCCCTCTCAAACAGGGCACTTTTCTGATACGCAGTATTTT.

Details on this clonotype: One junction end does not reproduce the germline sequence, and a read error may be involved. The CDR3 sequence is CAWSVGSTGTQYF. The CDR3 region has the DNA TGTGCCTGGAGTGTAGGAAGCACAGGTACGCAGTATTTT. V is TRBV30 and J is TRBJ2-3, with TRBD1 as a possible D gene (5 bases). CDR1 is GTSNPN, CDR2 SVGIG, per germline (reference sequence). CDR3 length: 13 residues.

A remark on this clonotype: One base away lies a much larger clone, so this may be a sequencing read error. This chain links TRBV5-3 with TRBJ1-1; TRBD1 matches at 7 bases. TRBV5-3 is placed among ORFs of uncertain function. The V and J ends lost 9 bases and 3 bases, in that order; junction bases with no gene match: 8. The CDR3 runs to 13 residues. CDR3 sequence reads: CAIQLGTDTEAFF. The CDR3 coding sequence is TGTGCCATCCAACTCGGGACAGACACTGAAGCTTTCTTT.

The chain combines TRBV4-3 with TRBJ1-6; D possibly corresponds to TRBD1 (5 bases). The germline CDR1 and CDR2 sequences are LGHNA and YSLEER. Trimming removed 4 bases at V and 12 bases at J, with 28 bases between. The CDR3 covers 18 residues. The CDR3 loop is CASSPILPGSRGGKPLHF. The CDR3 DNA reads TGCGCCAGCAGCCCTATTTTACCAGGGTCCCGTGGTGGTAAACCCCTCCACTTT.

This clonotype was picked up many times. The chain links TRBV14 to TRBJ2-1; no firm D call. V was clipped by 0 bases and J by 7 bases, with 13 bases between them. The CDR3 covers 15 residues. Germline values: CDR1 SGHDN, CDR2 FVKESK. CDR3 region: CASSQELNYANEQFF. The CDR3 region has the DNA TGTGCCAGCAGCCAAGAACTAAACTACGCTAATGAGCAGTTCTTC. Looking up the rest from reference TRBV14 and TRBJ2-1 gives the full variable domain: EAGVTQFPSHSVIEKGQTVTLRCDPISGHDNLYWYRRVMGKEIKFLLHFVKESKQDESGMPNNRFLAERTGGTYSTLKVQPAELEDSGVYFCASSQELNYANEQFFGPGTRLTVL.